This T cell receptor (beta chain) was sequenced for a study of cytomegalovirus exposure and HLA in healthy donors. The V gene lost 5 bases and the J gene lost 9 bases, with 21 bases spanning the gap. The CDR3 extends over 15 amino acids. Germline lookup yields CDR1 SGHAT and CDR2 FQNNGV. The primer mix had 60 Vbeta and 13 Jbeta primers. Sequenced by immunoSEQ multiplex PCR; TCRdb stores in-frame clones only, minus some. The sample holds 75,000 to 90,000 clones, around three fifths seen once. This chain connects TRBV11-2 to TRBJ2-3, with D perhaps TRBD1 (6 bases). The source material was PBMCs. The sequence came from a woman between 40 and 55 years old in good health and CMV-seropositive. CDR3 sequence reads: CASSPIRTEVRTQYF. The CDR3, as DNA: TGTGCCAGCAGCCCGATTAGGACAGAGGTCCGAACGCAGTATTTT.